This TCR beta chain came from a study of chemoradiotherapy in HPV16-positive cancers. CDR1 is SGHNT, CDR2 YYREEE, per germline (reference sequence). The CDR3 runs 14 residues. V was cut by 0 bases and J by 7 bases, with 8 bases left in between. Measured with immunoSEQ multiplex PCR; TCRdb has only the in-frame clones, and not every one. The sample has over 650 clones, less than 95% seen once. This chain joins TRBV5-4 and TRBJ1-6; D unresolved. The TCR sequence derives from a human donor with HPV-associated anogenital cancer. The specimen comprised tumor tissue, sampled from a patient who underwent chemoradiotherapy. CDR3 amino acids: CASSLGVANSPLHF. CDR3 nucleotide sequence: TGTGCCAGCAGCTTGGGGGTAGCGAATTCACCCCTCCACTTT. Based on the CDR3 plus reference TRBV5-4 and TRBJ1-6, the full variable domain is ETGVTQSPTHLIKTRGQQVTLRCSSQSGHNTVSWYQQALGQGPQFIFQYYREEENGRGNFPPRFSGLQFPNYSSELNVNALELDDSALYLCASSLGVANSPLHFGNGTRLTVT.